This record looks at one T cell receptor beta chain sequence and its context. Antigen: not known. CDR3 size: 13 residues. Germline values: CDR1 LNHDA, CDR2 SQIVND (reference sequence). These data are taken from a study of T cells expressing NK-cell markers. On the study more broadly: There were seven HCMV-seropositive donors and one seronegative donor among the eight sequenced.

Broader study findings: Also leading the CD3+CD56-NKG2C+ fraction in a handful of donors were these clonotypes.

cDNA encoding TCR beta was synthesized via 5'RACE template switching incorporating UMIs. With the 5' RACE reads reprocessed, TCRdb shows one record per CDR3 protein and no DNA. This repertoire comprises hundreds of thousands of distinct CDR3 sequences; its ten largest clones make up 6% to 9.5%. The sample consisted of blood T cells: a sorted CD56 or NKG2C T cell subset, CD4+ or CD8+ T cells, or bulk PBMC T cells (not recorded which). This TCR was recovered from a woman aged 18 to 75 in good health. The J gene is TRBJ2-7, the V gene TRBV19; the TCRdb D gene call, TRBD2, has no DNA to confirm it. CDR3 in amino acids: CASSALAGDLQYF.